These 31 T cell receptor beta chains were all obtained from the same sample, sequenced in a study of T-cell memory formation after mild COVID-19. TCRdb redid the calling of the 5' RACE reads with MiXCR, one entry per CDR3 protein. In the table there are approximately 560,000 distinct CDR3 sequences, approximately 15% of which are singletons. Sequencing input: PBMCs or a T cell subset sorted from them (not recorded which). The source of these receptors is an adult woman who had mild COVID-19 (a few samples of this study predate the infection). Cell type and time point are not known.

This CDR3 is CASSPGPGLVTNEQFF. Here the CDR3 DNA reads TGCGCCAGCAGCCCGGGACCGGGACTAGTCACCAATGAGCAGTTCTTC. The V call is TRBV5-1, the J call TRBJ2-1, with 8 bases aligning to TRBD2. Germline assignment: CDR1 SGHRS and CDR2 YFSETQ. Trimming took 4 bases from V and 6 from J; bases not matched to a gene: 12. The CDR3 is 16 residues long.

This chain joins TRBV7-9 and TRBJ1-2, with D unresolved. The CDR3 sequence is 13 residues long. CDR1 and CDR2 (germline): SEHNR, FQNEAQ (reference sequence). The germline V and J ends were trimmed by 4 bases and 8 bases, with 14 bases remaining between them. The CDR3 protein is CASSSVPGVGYTF. The CDR3 DNA reads TGTGCCAGCAGCTCGGTTCCCGGGGTCGGCTACACCTTC. The complete variable domain, with remaining parts taken from reference TRBV7-9 and TRBJ1-2, reads DTGVSQNPRHKITKRGQNVTFRCDPISEHNRLYWYRQTLGQGPEFLTYFQNEAQLEKSRLLSDRFSAERPKGSFSTLEIQRTEQGDSAMYLCASSSVPGVGYTFGSGTRLTVV.

This clonotype was observed a few times. The chain has TRBV4-2 and TRBJ1-2; no firm D call. This CDR3 is built from 13 residues. The V gene lost 1 base and the J gene lost 7 bases, with 10 bases spanning the gap. Looked up from germline, CDR1 is LGHNA and CDR2 is YNFKEQ. The CDR3 coding sequence is TGTGCCAGCAGCCAAGCCGGGTACGGTGGCTACACCTTC. It yields the protein CASSQAGYGGYTF.

This clonotype was counted only a few times. The gene calls are TRBV12-3 or TRBV12-4 and TRBJ1-1; D ambiguous. The CDR3 covers 14 residues. V was shortened by 6 bases and J by 6 bases, with 17 bases between the two germline ends. The CDR3 reads CASSVTTVAAEAFF. Here the CDR3 DNA reads TGTGCCAGCAGCGTAACAACAGTAGCCGCTGAAGCTTTCTTT.

This clonotype occurred many times. This chain joins TRBV12-3 or TRBV12-4 and TRBJ1-4; 7 bases fit TRBD1. The CDR3 has 14 residues. Trimming removed 6 bases from V and 8 bases from J; junction bases left unmatched: 9. The CDR3 reads CASSLRQGGEKLFF. The CDR3 region has the DNA TGTGCCAGCAGCCTCCGACAGGGAGGCGAAAAACTGTTTTTT.

This clonotype was recorded a few times. The V gene is TRBV6-2 or TRBV6-3, the J gene TRBJ2-1; weak D call: TRBD2 (5 bases). V was pared by 8 bases and J by 3 bases, with 14 bases between. The CDR3 is 14 amino acids. Germline V CDR1 and CDR2: MNHEY, SVGEGT. The CDR3 is CASGFDYDYNEQFF. CDR3 coding DNA: TGTGCCAGCGGTTTCGACTACGACTACAATGAGCAGTTCTTC.

The chain couples TRBV6-5 to TRBJ2-7, with 10 bases aligning to TRBD1. This CDR3 has 18 amino acids. Germline CDR1 is MNHEY and CDR2 is SVGAGI. The V segment lost 2 bases and the J segment 4 bases; nucleotides outside the gene matches: 14. This CDR3 is CASSYTATWGQGSYEQYF. CDR3 coding DNA: TGTGCCAGCAGTTACACGGCGACCTGGGGACAGGGGTCGTACGAGCAGTACTTC.

V gene TRBV6-1 combines with J gene TRBJ2-7, with unresolved D. The CDR3 is 11 amino acids. Trimming pared 6 bases from V and 5 bases from J, leaving 8 bases between. Per the germline V gene, CDR1 is MNHNS and CDR2 is SASEGT. The chain's CDR3 is CASSRSHEQYF. DNA for the CDR3: TGTGCCAGCAGCCGATCTCACGAGCAGTACTTC.

The rearrangement joins TRBV9 to TRBJ2-1; 9 bases are a match to TRBD2. V lost 5 bases and J lost 1; bases outside the gene matches: 10. There are 17 residues in the CDR3. Germline lookup yields CDR1 SGDLS and CDR2 YYNGEE. In nucleotides, the CDR3 is TGTGCCAGCAGTCCCGGACTAGCGTTAGAATCCTACAATGAGCAGTTCTTC. Protein product: CASSPGLALESYNEQFF.

The genes are TRBV20-1 and TRBJ1-2; the D is unclear. Germline V gene sequence: CDR1 DFQATT, CDR2 SNEGSKA (reference sequence). This CDR3 has 15 amino acids. With 2 bases removed from V and 4 bases from J, the gap between germline ends came to 17 bases. The CDR3 DNA reads as TGCAGTGCTAGATCTACCGACAAGAACCTCTATGGCTACACCTTC. It is translated as CSARSTDKNLYGYTF.

About this clonotype: The junction departs from the called germline gene at one end, perhaps through a read error. The J gene is TRBJ2-1, the V gene TRBV2, with TRBD2 matching 7 bases. The CDR3 has 11 residues. In germline, CDR1 is SNHLY, CDR2 FYNNEI. The CDR3 sequence is CASSVGLAEVF. CDR3 nucleotides: TGTGCCAGCAGTGTCGGGCTAGCGGAGGTCTTC.

This clonotype has ten or more counts. The chain employs TRBV4-2 and TRBJ1-5; D unclear. Germline CDR1 is LGHNA and CDR2 is YNFKEQ. V gave up 0 bases and J gave up 0 bases, with 6 bases separating them. This CDR3 has 15 amino acids. The CDR3 DNA reads as TGTGCCAGCAGCCAAGACGGCGGTAGCAATCAGCCCCAGCATTTT. It specifies CASSQDGGSNQPQHF.

This clonotype was counted only a few times. This chain connects TRBV7-9 to TRBJ2-3; a possible D gene is TRBD2 (5 bases). CDR3 size: 17 residues. V dropped 8 bases and J dropped 0 bases, with 21 bases sitting between them. In germline, CDR1 is SEHNR, CDR2 FQNEAQ (reference sequence). The CDR3 DNA is TGTGCCAGCGGAATTCTTACTGGACTCGCTAGCACAGATACGCAGTATTTT. Translating it yields CASGILTGLASTDTQYF.

This clonotype was observed a few times. The V and J genes are TRBV5-1 and TRBJ2-5; D gene unclear. Per the germline V gene, CDR1 is SGHRS and CDR2 is YFSETQ. V lost 0 bases, J lost 0 bases, and 9 bases lay in between. The CDR3 length is 15 residues. CDR3 sequence (DNA): TGCGCCAGCAGCTTGGATCAGATTTACCAAGAGACCCAGTACTTC. This sequence encodes CASSLDQIYQETQYF.

The CDR3 sequence is CASSVGQNSYEQYF. CDR3 bases: TGTGCCAGCAGCGTAGGACAGAACTCCTACGAGCAGTACTTC. V gene TRBV5-4 combines with J gene TRBJ2-7, with D perhaps TRBD1 (6 bases). The germline V gene encodes CDR1 SGHNT and CDR2 YYREEE (reference sequence). V was shortened by 4 bases and J by 0 bases, with 11 bases between the two germline ends. The CDR3 extends over 14 amino acids.

This clonotype was counted once. The chain recombines TRBV11-1 with TRBJ2-5; TRBD2 matches 9 bases. CDR1 and CDR2 (germline): SGHAT, FQDESV (reference sequence). J gave up 3 bases and V 3 bases, and 8 bases lay outside the gene matches. This CDR3 is built from 16 residues. This CDR3 is CASSFGPASGEETQYF. CDR3 coding DNA: TGTGCCAGCAGCTTCGGTCCGGCTAGCGGGGAAGAGACCCAGTACTTC.

This clonotype was observed a few times. The genes are TRBV7-9 and TRBJ2-1; 7 nucleotides line up with TRBD2. V lost 5 bases and J lost 9; bases outside the gene matches: 7. The CDR3 is 13 residues long. Germline CDR1 is SEHNR and CDR2 is FQNEAQ (reference sequence). CDR3: CASSPTSLGEQFF. The CDR3 DNA is TGTGCCAGCAGCCCGACTAGCTTGGGTGAGCAGTTCTTC.

CDR3 sequence: CASSLVLTTDTQYF. The CDR3 DNA is TGTGCCAGCAGCTTGGTGCTTACTACAGATACGCAGTATTTT. The chain has TRBV5-6 and TRBJ2-3; no definite D call. Trimming removed 0 bases from V and 3 bases from J, with 8 bases in between. CDR3 size: 14 residues. Germline CDR1 SGHDT, CDR2 YYEEEE. Full variable domain (remainder filled in from reference TRBV5-6 and TRBJ2-3): DAGVTQSPTHLIKTRGQQVTLRCSPKSGHDTVSWYQQALGQGPQFIFQYYEEEERQRGNFPDRFSGHQFPNYSSELNVNALLLGDSALYLCASSLVLTTDTQYFGPGTRLTVL.

The V call is TRBV20-1, the J call TRBJ1-6, with D possibly matching TRBD1 (5 bases). Deletions cut 7 bases from V and 6 bases from J, with 10 bases between. This CDR3 has 12 residues. Germline CDR1 and CDR2: DFQATT and SNEGSKA (reference sequence). The CDR3 DNA follows: TGCAGTGTAACTCAGGGTAATTCACCCCTCCACTTT. It codes for CSVTQGNSPLHF.

This rearrangement joins TRBV7-9 to TRBJ2-1; 8 bases agree with TRBD2. CDR1 SEHNR and CDR2 FQNEAQ come from the germline V gene (reference sequence). V was clipped by 5 bases and J by 10 bases; unmatched bases: 10. The CDR3 contains 14 residues. CDR3 sequence: CASSLPGGAWEQFF. The CDR3 bases are TGTGCCAGCAGCCTTCCCGGGGGGGCCTGGGAGCAGTTCTTC.

The sample holds a few counts of this clonotype. The junction and the germline gene differ at one end; a read error may be behind it. The V call is TRBV10-3, the J call TRBJ2-7; TRBD2 matches 7 bases. The germline CDR1 and CDR2 sequences are ENHRY and SYGVKD. The CDR3 covers 16 residues. The CDR3 bases are TGTGCCATCAGTGAGTCGGGATCGGGGGGTCCCTATGAGCAGTACTTC. It codes for CAISESGSGGPYEQYF.

This clonotype came up a few times. The chain has TRBV20-1 and TRBJ2-5; a weak D match, TRBD2 (5 bases). Per germline, CDR1 DFQATT and CDR2 SNEGSKA (reference sequence). The CDR3 length is 13 residues. V was trimmed by 6 bases and J by 4 bases, leaving 15 bases between them. This CDR3 reads CSAHHASGETQYF. The CDR3 DNA reads as TGCAGTGCCCATCACGCCAGCGGAGAGACCCAGTACTTC.

The CDR3 nucleotides are TGCGCCAGCAGCCCCCAACTAGCGGGAGGGAATGAGCAGTTCTTC. This codes for CASSPQLAGGNEQFF. The chain combines TRBV4-1 with TRBJ2-1, with 13 bases lining up with TRBD2. Germline CDR1 reads MGHRA; CDR2 reads YSYEKL. CDR3 length: 15 residues. The V and J ends lost 4 bases and 7 bases, in that order; junction bases with no gene match: 4.

The chain links TRBV5-1 to TRBJ2-1, with D unclear. V lost 5 bases to trimming and J lost 8 bases, with 14 bases between them. CDR1 and CDR2 (germline): SGHRS, YFSETQ. The CDR3 loop spans 13 amino acids. DNA for the CDR3: TGCGCCAGCAGTTTACAAGTCCTGGATGAGCAGTTCTTC. As protein: CASSLQVLDEQFF.

The J gene is TRBJ1-5, the V gene TRBV20-1; maybe TRBD1 (5 bases). The length of the CDR3 is 14 residues. Per the germline V gene, CDR1 is DFQATT and CDR2 is SNEGSKA (reference sequence). Trimming shortened V by 6 bases and J by 4 bases, and 16 bases separated the two germline ends. The CDR3 DNA is TGCAGTGCACAGACCAGGGTGAGAAATCAGCCCCAGCATTTT. Its translation is CSAQTRVRNQPQHF.

This clonotype occurred a few times. Germline and junction disagree at one end, which may indicate a read error. The V gene is TRBV20-1, the J gene TRBJ2-1; D perhaps matches TRBD1 (6 bases). Germline-derived CDR1 and CDR2 are DFQATT and SNEGSKA (reference sequence). The CDR3 consists of 17 residues. The CDR3 bases are TGCAGTGCTAGACGTACCGTTACAGGGACACCCTACGATGAGCAGTTCTTC. This translates into CSARRTVTGTPYDEQFF.

Only a few counts were recorded for this clonotype. The chain couples TRBV9 to TRBJ2-5, with 11 bases lining up with TRBD2. The germline gives CDR1 SGDLS, CDR2 YYNGEE. The length of the CDR3 is 15 residues. Trimming cost V 3 bases and J 5 bases; bases outside gene matches: 6. The CDR3 sequence: CASSETSGMGETQYF. The CDR3 nucleotides are TGTGCCAGCAGCGAGACTAGCGGGATGGGTGAGACCCAGTACTTC.

This CDR3 is CAISESGSPAGEAFF. DNA for the CDR3: TGTGCCATCAGTGAGTCGGGCAGTCCCGCCGGAGAAGCTTTCTTT. The chain is built from TRBV10-3 and TRBJ1-1, with D unclear. V lost 0 bases and J 8 bases, leaving 16 bases between the germline ends. The CDR3 spans 15 residues. Germline V CDR1 and CDR2: ENHRY, SYGVKD.

This clonotype has more than one count but fewer than ten. V gene TRBV2 combines with J gene TRBJ2-1, with 7 bases matching TRBD1. The CDR3 length is 14 residues. V was pared by 9 bases and J by 3 bases, with 8 bases of the junction left unmatched. CDR1 and CDR2 from the germline V gene are SNHLY and FYNNEI. In nucleotides, the CDR3 is TGTGCCAGGGGGGACCGGGACAGCTACAATGAGCAGTTCTTC. Its translation is CARGDRDSYNEQFF.

The chain uses TRBV7-9 and TRBJ2-5; tentatively, D is TRBD1 or TRBD2 (6 bases each). Germline-derived CDR1 and CDR2 are SEHNR and FQNEAQ (reference sequence). The CDR3 totals 14 residues. V was trimmed by 4 bases and J by 1 base, leaving 10 bases between them. CDR3 DNA: TGTGCCAGCAGCTCACCGGGGGCCCAAGAGACCCAGTACTTC. It translates to CASSSPGAQETQYF.

Many counts were recorded for this clonotype. The chain joins TRBV27 to TRBJ2-1, with 7 bases lining up with TRBD2. Looked up from germline, CDR1 is MNHEY and CDR2 is SMNVEV (reference sequence). The CDR3 runs to 14 residues. The V gene end was trimmed by 6 bases and the J gene end by 1 base; junction bases not matched to a gene: 3. The CDR3 DNA reads TGTGCCAGCAGCTCGGGACTATCCTACAATGAGCAGTTCTTC. It translates to CASSSGLSYNEQFF.